The 13 T cell receptor beta chains reported below all come from one sample, sequenced in a study of memory CD4+ T cells and cytomegalovirus serostatus. Method: immunoSEQ multiplex PCR; TCRdb's copy keeps in-frame clones and lacks some. This table holds some 50,000 clones, around 74% found once. Single viable CD3+CD4+CD8-CD45RO+ cells were sorted as the memory CD4+ T cells. Sequenced sample: memory CD4+ T cells from blood. The receptors here all came from an adult in good health and CMV-seropositive.

This clone occurred a few times. The chain couples TRBV6-6 to TRBJ2-3, with D unclear. CDR1 and CDR2 (germline): MNHNY, SVGAGI (reference sequence). CDR3 size: 11 residues. V was shortened by 6 bases and J by 2 bases, with 3 bases between the two germline ends. In nucleotides, the CDR3 is TGTGCCAGCAGACTCACAGATACGCAGTATTTT. Translating it yields CASRLTDTQYF.

The rearrangement joins TRBV7-2 to TRBJ1-1; D gene unclear. CDR3 size: 13 residues. Germline values: CDR1 SGHTA, CDR2 FQGNSA. The germline V and J ends were trimmed by 5 bases and 7 bases, with 14 bases remaining between them. CDR3 region: CASSRSGRHEAFF. For the CDR3, the DNA is TGTGCCAGCAGCCGGTCCGGCAGGCATGAAGCTTTCTTT.

This chain links TRBV5-1 with TRBJ2-5; the match to TRBD2 covers 8 bases. Germline CDR1 reads SGHRS; CDR2 reads YFSETQ. The V segment lost 0 bases and the J segment 2 bases; nucleotides outside the gene matches: 6. CDR3 length: 16 residues. The CDR3 sequence: CASSLAGTRGQETQYF. In DNA, the CDR3 is TGCGCCAGCAGCTTGGCCGGGACTAGAGGGCAAGAGACCCAGTACTTC.

J is TRBJ2-5 and V is TRBV10-2, with 10 nucleotides matching TRBD1. Per the germline V gene, CDR1 is WSHSY and CDR2 is SAAADI. V lost 4 bases to trimming and J lost 10 bases; unmatched junction nucleotides: 9. This CDR3 is 14 amino acids long. The CDR3 is CASSVGQGEIDQYF. The CDR3 nucleotides read TGCGCCAGCAGTGTAGGACAGGGGGAGATAGACCAGTACTTC.

CDR3 sequence reads: CASSPWPGPYEQYF. The CDR3 bases are TGTGCCAGCAGCCCTTGGCCCGGGCCCTACGAGCAGTACTTC. The chain carries TRBV7-2 and TRBJ2-7; D uncertain. Germline assignment: CDR1 SGHTA and CDR2 FQGNSA. Deletions cut 5 bases from V and 2 bases from J, with 13 bases between. This CDR3 has 14 amino acids.

The chain has TRBV19 and TRBJ1-2; D not resolved. Germline CDR1 is LNHDA and CDR2 is SQIVND (reference sequence). Trimming shortened V by 9 bases and J by 4 bases, and 12 bases separated the two germline ends. CDR3 size: 12 residues. The CDR3 DNA sequence: TGTGCCAGCCATCATCGGGTCTATGGCTACACCTTC. Its protein product is CASHHRVYGYTF.

The chain is built from TRBV11-1 and TRBJ1-1, with D possibly TRBD1 on 5 matching bases. CDR1 SGHAT and CDR2 FQDESV come from the germline V gene (reference sequence). Trimming removed 5 bases at V and 1 base at J, with 11 bases between. There are 14 residues in the CDR3. The CDR3 protein is CASSEQVTNTEAFF. The CDR3 region has the DNA TGTGCCAGCAGCGAACAGGTCACGAACACTGAAGCTTTCTTT.

A single count supports this clone. This chain connects TRBV5-1 to TRBJ2-1; 11 bases map to TRBD2. The CDR3 has 15 amino acids. Germline V gives CDR1 SGHRS, CDR2 YFSETQ. The V and J ends lost 4 bases and 5 bases, in that order; junction bases with no gene match: 5. Here the CDR3 reads CASSLRLAGNNEQFF. The CDR3 DNA is TGCGCCAGCAGCCTACGACTAGCGGGGAACAATGAGCAGTTCTTC.

CDR3 loop: CASSLLSAGGTDTQYF. Written as DNA, the CDR3 is TGTGCCAGCAGCTTATTAAGTGCGGGGGGCACAGATACGCAGTATTTT. The chain is built from TRBV11-3 and TRBJ2-3; 7 bases align to TRBD2. Germline trimming cut 2 bases from V and 1 base from J; bases unmatched to any gene: 6. The CDR3 has 16 amino acids. The V gene's germline CDR1 is SGHNT and CDR2 YENEEA.

This chain connects TRBV7-2 to TRBJ2-1, with D tentatively TRBD2 (5 bases). In germline, CDR1 is SGHTA, CDR2 FQGNSA. The CDR3 runs to 14 residues. V shed 3 bases and J shed 0 bases, with 6 bases lying between them. The CDR3 spells CASSFGDSYNEQFF. CDR3 coding DNA: TGTGCCAGCAGCTTCGGGGACTCCTACAATGAGCAGTTCTTC.

This clone was observed a handful of times. The rearrangement joins TRBV2 to TRBJ1-6; 7 positions match TRBD1. Germline CDR1 reads SNHLY; CDR2 reads FYNNEI. Germline trimming cut 3 bases from V and 13 bases from J; bases unmatched to any gene: 9. The CDR3 spans 14 residues. The CDR3 protein is CASSDKGTVRPLHF. CDR3 coding DNA: TGTGCCAGCAGTGATAAAGGGACAGTTAGGCCCCTCCACTTT.

This clone showed up just a few times. This chain links TRBV19 with TRBJ1-1; TRBD1 agrees at 7 bases. The V and J ends lost 7 bases and 1 base, in that order; junction bases with no gene match: 6. CDR1 is LNHDA, CDR2 SQIVND, per germline (reference sequence). The CDR3 is 14 residues long. The CDR3 DNA sequence: TGTGCCAGTAAAGCAGGGGGAGAGAACACTGAAGCTTTCTTT. Amino acids: CASKAGGENTEAFF.

The chain is built from TRBV4-1 and TRBJ1-6; 9 bases agree with TRBD1. This CDR3 contains 17 residues. Germline V CDR1 and CDR2: MGHRA, YSYEKL. V lost 0 bases, J lost 9 bases, and 9 bases stayed unmatched. As DNA, the CDR3 is TGCGCCAGCAGCCAAGAACTCAGGACAGGGGACGGTTCACCCCTCCACTTT. This sequence encodes CASSQELRTGDGSPLHF.